These 25 T cell receptor beta chains came from one sample sequenced in a study of beta chain features in type 1 diabetes. Sequencing targeted expressed TCRB transcripts, as all isolated RNA had been reverse transcribed. Data came from immunoSEQ multiplex PCR; TCRdb stores just in-frame clones and leaves some out. The data contain 300,000 to 350,000 clones, around 20% of them singletons. The material sequenced was naive CD4+ T cells from blood. The receptors were gathered from a woman between 18 and 29 years old in good health.

This clone has just a few counts. V and J are TRBV19 and TRBJ2-7; 7 bases line up with TRBD2. Germline CDR1 reads LNHDA; CDR2 reads SQIVND (reference sequence). The V gene end was trimmed by 7 bases and the J gene end by 5 bases; junction bases not matched to a gene: 5. The CDR3 totals 12 residues. Here the CDR3 DNA reads TGTGCCAGTACTGGGAGGGGCAACGAGCAGTACTTC. It is translated as CASTGRGNEQYF.

This clone was seen ten or more times. The V call is TRBV23-1, the J call TRBJ2-2; 9 bases fit TRBD2. TRBV23-1 is reported as an ORF; its role is uncertain. This CDR3 has 16 residues. The trim removed 6 bases at V and 0 bases at J, leaving 5 bases unmatched. CDR3 in DNA: TGCGCCAGCAGCCAAAGGACTAGCGCGAACACCGGGGAGCTGTTTTTT. Protein: CASSQRTSANTGELFF.

This clone was detected only a few times. The chain uses TRBV5-4 and TRBJ1-2, with D perhaps TRBD1 (6 bases). Germline V gene lookup returns CDR1 SGHNT and CDR2 YYREEE (reference sequence). V gave up 3 bases and J gave up 5 bases, with 14 bases separating them. The CDR3 length is 14 residues. CDR3: CASSSTGTTYGYTF. As DNA, the CDR3 is TGTGCCAGCAGCTCGACAGGAACAACTTATGGCTACACCTTC. Combining the CDR3 with reference TRBV5-4 and TRBJ1-2 gives the whole variable domain ETGVTQSPTHLIKTRGQQVTLRCSSQSGHNTVSWYQQALGQGPQFIFQYYREEENGRGNFPPRFSGLQFPNYSSELNVNALELDDSALYLCASSSTGTTYGYTFGSGTRLTVV.

The chain carries TRBV19 and TRBJ1-4; a weak D match, TRBD1 (5 bases). The CDR3 covers 16 residues. Trimming cost V 6 bases and J 4 bases, with 18 bases left between them. Per germline, CDR1 LNHDA and CDR2 SQIVND (reference sequence). This chain's CDR3 is CASSLGGTISNEKLFF. In DNA, the CDR3 is TGTGCCAGTAGCCTTGGCGGGACCATCAGTAATGAAAAACTGTTTTTT.

This clone was counted between two and nine times. Other DNA sequences within the sample encode an identical CDR3. The chain is built from TRBV27 and TRBJ2-5; 10 bases agree with TRBD1. The V gene end was trimmed by 8 bases and the J gene end by 4 bases; junction bases not matched to a gene: 4. This CDR3 contains 13 residues. Germline CDR1 and CDR2: MNHEY and SMNVEV (reference sequence). In nucleotides, the CDR3 is TGTGCCAGCCGAAGGACAGGGGGAGAGACCCAGTACTTC. It encodes CASRRTGGETQYF.

This clone was picked up a small number of times. The chain links TRBV7-2 to TRBJ1-2; D possibly corresponds to TRBD1 (6 bases). The CDR3 loop spans 12 amino acids. Trimming pared 5 bases from V and 6 bases from J, leaving 10 bases between. CDR1 SGHTA and CDR2 FQGNSA come from the germline V gene. Written as DNA, the CDR3 is TGTGCCAGCAGCCCTCGGACAGATGGCTACACCTTC. This translates into CASSPRTDGYTF.

The chain carries TRBV2 and TRBJ1-5; 10 bases match TRBD1. CDR1 SNHLY and CDR2 FYNNEI come from the germline V gene. V lost 5 bases to trimming and J lost 11 bases; unmatched junction nucleotides: 9. This CDR3 has 14 amino acids. The CDR3 DNA reads as TGTGCCAGCAGTCTTGGACAGGGGGGAAGGTCCCAGCATTTT. It yields the protein CASSLGQGGRSQHF.

The chain has TRBV4-1 and TRBJ2-5; 8 bases are shared with TRBD2. The germline V gene has CDR1 MGHRA and CDR2 YSYEKL. The junction had 4 bases not matched to a gene; V was cut back by 0 bases and J by 10 bases. The CDR3 has 13 residues. The CDR3 is CASSQDAAGGQYF. CDR3 nucleotide sequence: TGCGCCAGCAGCCAAGACGCGGCGGGAGGCCAGTACTTC.

This CDR3 reads CASSPPYSSGNTIYF. The CDR3 DNA reads as TGTGCCAGCTCACCACCATACAGTTCTGGAAACACCATATATTTT. The chain couples TRBV18 to TRBJ1-3; D is unresolved. This CDR3 is built from 15 residues. Germline assignment: CDR1 KGHSH and CDR2 LQKENI. V was clipped by 0 bases and J by 1 base, with 7 bases between them.

This chain uses TRBV7-2 with TRBJ1-2, with D maybe TRBD1 (6 bases). Germline assignment: CDR1 SGHTA and CDR2 FQGNSA. This CDR3 has 13 amino acids. V lost 5 bases, J lost 7 bases, and 14 bases lay in between. The CDR3 DNA sequence: TGTGCCAGCAGCGCGGACAGAACGGGTGGCTACACCTTC. Residues: CASSADRTGGYTF.

This clone was seen a few times. The CDR3 here is CASSRGLAPGELFF. In DNA, the CDR3 is TGTGCCAGCAGCCGGGGACTAGCGCCCGGGGAGCTGTTTTTT. This sequence joins TRBV7-9 and TRBJ2-2; 10 bases agree with TRBD2. Germline V gene data show CDR1 as SEHNR and CDR2 as FQNEAQ (reference sequence). V gave up 5 bases and J gave up 6 bases; unmatched junction bases: 3. The CDR3 length is 14 residues.

The chain couples TRBV11-2 to TRBJ2-3, with a tentative D call TRBD1 (6 bases). The CDR3 length is 13 residues. Germline-derived CDR1 and CDR2 are SGHAT and FQNNGV. Trimming stripped 5 bases from V and 6 bases from J, with 12 bases between. The CDR3 region has the DNA TGTGCCAGCAGCAGCAGGGGTTGGGATACGCAGTATTTT. Encoded protein: CASSSRGWDTQYF.

V is TRBV7-2 and J is TRBJ2-3; D is possibly TRBD2 (5 bases). Trimming took 5 bases from V and 0 from J, leaving 12 bases between them. This CDR3 is 15 amino acids long. The germline V gene has CDR1 SGHTA and CDR2 FQGNSA. Written as DNA, the CDR3 is TGTGCCAGCAGCCCTAGCCGTGCTAGCACAGATACGCAGTATTTT. This gives the protein CASSPSRASTDTQYF.

Written as DNA, the CDR3 is TGTGCCAGCACTCTGACGGCCGGGAGTAAATCACCCCTCCACTTT. Translation gives CASTLTAGSKSPLHF. The V gene is TRBV2, the J gene TRBJ1-6; the D is unclear. V lost 7 bases and J 10 bases, leaving 20 bases between the germline ends. The CDR3 extends over 15 amino acids. CDR1 is SNHLY, CDR2 FYNNEI, per germline.

This chain uses TRBV29-1 with TRBJ1-4; 8 nucleotides match TRBD1. The CDR3 is 13 residues long. The trim removed 7 bases at V and 10 bases at J, leaving 11 bases unmatched. The V gene's germline CDR1 is SQVTM and CDR2 ANQGSEA. CDR3 DNA: TGCAGCGCCCTGACAGGGGAAGAGGTAAAACTGTTTTTT. Protein product: CSALTGEEVKLFF.

In nucleotides, the CDR3 is TGCGCCAGCAGCAGTCAGGGGTTATCCGAGCAGTACTTC. It yields the protein CASSSQGLSEQYF. The V and J genes are TRBV5-1 and TRBJ2-7, with D possibly being TRBD1 (6 bases). The CDR3 extends over 13 amino acids. CDR1 SGHRS and CDR2 YFSETQ come from the germline V gene. V was trimmed by 4 bases and J by 6 bases, leaving 14 bases between them.

This rearrangement joins TRBV11-3 to TRBJ2-1; 7 bases line up with TRBD2. Germline V gives CDR1 SGHNT, CDR2 YENEEA. There are 13 residues in the CDR3. With 1 base clipped from V and 8 bases from J, the junction kept 2 bases outside the gene matches. CDR3 protein: CASSLGLADEQFF. The CDR3 region has the DNA TGTGCCAGCAGCTTAGGACTAGCTGATGAGCAGTTCTTC. Drawing the rest from reference TRBV11-3 and TRBJ2-1, the complete variable domain is EAGVVQSPRYKIIEKKQPVAFWCNPISGHNTLYWYLQNLGQGPELLIRYENEEAVDDSQLPKDRFSAERLKGVDSTLKIQPAELGDSAVYLCASSLGLADEQFFGPGTRLTVL.

Only a few counts were recorded for this clone. V gene TRBV10-3 combines with J gene TRBJ2-7; 8 bases fit TRBD2. Germline V lookup: CDR1 ENHRY, CDR2 SYGVKD. CDR3 length equals 15 residues. J gave up 0 bases and V 5 bases, and 6 bases lay outside the gene matches. The CDR3 region is CAISSTSGSSYEQYF. In DNA, the CDR3 is TGTGCCATCAGTTCCACTAGCGGCAGCTCCTACGAGCAGTACTTC.

J is TRBJ1-2 and V is TRBV7-2; D remains ambiguous. Trimming cost V 1 base and J 4 bases, with 7 bases left between them. The CDR3 spans 13 residues. Looked up from germline, CDR1 is SGHTA and CDR2 is FQGNSA. CDR3 sequence: CASSLGQSYGYTF. The CDR3 DNA reads as TGTGCCAGCAGCTTAGGGCAGTCCTATGGCTACACCTTC.

The chain carries TRBV5-1 and TRBJ2-3; TRBD2 is a possible D gene (5 bases). CDR1 and CDR2 (germline): SGHRS, YFSETQ. Trimming took off 3 bases at V and 5 bases at J, with 10 bases between the two ends. The CDR3 extends over 13 amino acids. The CDR3 DNA follows: TGCGCCAGCAGCTCCTCAAGCGGAGATACGCAGTATTTT. This translates into CASSSSSGDTQYF.

This clone was found a few times. The V call is TRBV18, the J call TRBJ1-1; tentatively, D is TRBD1 (5 bases). Trimming shortened V by 4 bases and J by 0 bases, and 12 bases separated the two germline ends. CDR1 is KGHSH and CDR2 is LQKENI in the germline V gene. The CDR3 has 15 amino acids. The CDR3 nucleotides read TGTGCCAGCTCACTCCTGACAGTGATGAACACTGAAGCTTTCTTT. Amino acid sequence: CASSLLTVMNTEAFF.

A few counts support this clone. The DNA of the CDR3 is TGCGCCAGCAGCCTCGGACTAGCGGAGACCCAGTACTTC. Amino acids: CASSLGLAETQYF. V is TRBV5-1 and J is TRBJ2-5, with 9 bases identical to TRBD2. The CDR3 runs to 13 residues. Germline V gene lookup returns CDR1 SGHRS and CDR2 YFSETQ. Losses at the gene ends were 4 bases for V and 5 bases for J; bases not matched to a gene: 3.

This clone was found a few times. This chain joins TRBV18 and TRBJ2-5, with TRBD2 matching over 10 bases. The trim removed 3 bases at V and 1 base at J, leaving 8 bases unmatched. From germline, CDR1 is KGHSH and CDR2 LQKENI. The CDR3 contains 17 residues. The CDR3 sequence: CASSPAAGTSAQETQYF. CDR3 nucleotide sequence: TGTGCCAGCTCACCTGCAGCCGGGACTAGCGCCCAAGAGACCCAGTACTTC. The full variable domain, its missing parts supplied by reference TRBV18 and TRBJ2-5, is NAGVMQNPRHLVRRRGQEARLRCSPMKGHSHVYWYRQLPEEGLKFMVYLQKENIIDESGMPKERFSAEFPKEGPSILRIQQVVRGDSAAYFCASSPAAGTSAQETQYFGPGTRLLVL.

This clone came up a few times. The chain couples TRBV20-1 to TRBJ2-1; 10 bases are a match to TRBD2. V was pared by 4 bases and J by 16 bases, with 7 bases of the junction left unmatched. There are 11 residues in the CDR3. CDR1 DFQATT and CDR2 SNEGSKA come from the germline V gene (reference sequence). The CDR3 nucleotides read TGCAGTGCTACCACTAGCGGGGTCAACTTCTTC. Translated, it gives CSATTSGVNFF.

This sequence joins TRBV9 and TRBJ1-5; a possible D gene is TRBD1 (5 bases). Germline CDR1 is SGDLS and CDR2 is YYNGEE. The V end was cut by 0 bases, the J end by 6 bases, with 13 bases between. This CDR3 spans 15 amino acids. DNA for the CDR3: TGTGCCAGCAGCGTAGGTTGGGGGGAGGCTCAGCCCCAGCATTTT. This translates into CASSVGWGEAQPQHF.